The 11 T cell receptor beta chains below all came from one sample that was sequenced in a study of beta chain features in type 1 diabetes. Sequenced material consisted of expressed TCRB transcripts (all of the isolated RNA was reverse transcribed). Only in-frame clones appear in the TCRdb table, and some are missing; sequencing was by immunoSEQ multiplex PCR. This sample has roughly 300,000 clones, with approximately 8.2% found just once. Sequenced material: central memory CD4+ T cells from blood. These receptors came from a woman between 18 and 29 years old in good health.

This clone was counted between two and nine times. The rearrangement joins TRBV7-3 to TRBJ2-1, with TRBD2 matching over 8 bases. J was trimmed by 2 bases and V by 1 base; bases with no gene match: 10. The CDR3 totals 18 residues. Looked up from germline, CDR1 is SGHTA and CDR2 is FQGTGA. The CDR3 DNA is TGTGCCAGCAGCTTAAGAGCCGGGAGGGGTGGCCCCTACAATGAGCAGTTCTTC. Its translation: CASSLRAGRGGPYNEQFF.

This sequence joins TRBV5-1 and TRBJ1-1; D remains unclear. V gave up 4 bases and J gave up 5 bases, with 9 bases separating them. The CDR3 is 12 amino acids. Germline CDR1 reads SGHRS; CDR2 reads YFSETQ. The CDR3 region is CASSVSQTEAFF. CDR3 nucleotide sequence: TGCGCCAGCAGCGTGAGCCAGACTGAAGCTTTCTTT.

Comments on this clone: This CDR3 is also generated by other DNA sequences in the sample. This chain joins TRBV28 and TRBJ1-2; D might be TRBD1 (6 bases). This CDR3 comprises 12 residues. Trimming removed 4 bases from V and 7 bases from J, with 10 bases in between. Germline V gives CDR1 MDHEN, CDR2 SYDVKM. This CDR3 reads CASSSQGFGYTF. For the CDR3, the DNA is TGTGCCAGCAGTTCACAGGGATTTGGCTACACCTTC.

V usage is TRBV7-3 and J usage is TRBJ2-7; D call uncertain. The V end was cut by 2 bases, the J end by 5 bases, with 10 bases between. The CDR3 extends over 13 amino acids. The germline V gene has CDR1 SGHTA and CDR2 FQGTGA. CDR3 protein: CASSLSIDNEQYF. The CDR3 DNA is TGTGCCAGCAGCTTATCGATCGATAACGAGCAGTACTTC. The entire variable domain, with the rest obtained from reference TRBV7-3 and TRBJ2-7, is as follows: GAGVSQTPSNKVTEKGKYVELRCDPISGHTALYWYRQSLGQGPEFLIYFQGTGAADDSGLPNDRFFAVRPEGSVSTLKIQRTERGDSAVYLCASSLSIDNEQYFGPGTRLTVT.

The V and J genes are TRBV29-1 and TRBJ2-5, with a possible D match to TRBD1 (5 bases). The germline V and J ends were trimmed by 3 bases and 5 bases, with 16 bases remaining between them. The CDR3 covers 14 residues. CDR1 is SQVTM, CDR2 ANQGSEA, per germline. CDR3 protein: CSVEEETAGETQYF. The DNA for the CDR3 is TGCAGCGTTGAGGAAGAGACAGCTGGGGAGACCCAGTACTTC.

The chain combines TRBV11-1 with TRBJ2-7, with 13 bases lining up with TRBD2. V was pared by 5 bases and J by 7 bases, with 8 bases of the junction left unmatched. Germline CDR1 is SGHAT and CDR2 is FQDESV (reference sequence). CDR3 length equals 15 residues. Here the CDR3 DNA reads TGTGCCAGCAGCGGAACTAGCGGGAGGGCCCGGGAGCAGTACTTC. Its translation is CASSGTSGRAREQYF.

The chain uses TRBV6-1 and TRBJ2-6, with a tentative D call TRBD2 (5 bases). This CDR3 comprises 16 residues. From germline, CDR1 is MNHNS and CDR2 SASEGT. Trimming took off 4 bases at V and 0 bases at J, with 10 bases between the two ends. The CDR3, as DNA: TGTGCCAGCAGTGCCCCGGGGAGCTCTGGGGCCAACGTCCTGACTTTC. Its protein is CASSAPGSSGANVLTF.

The chain uses TRBV9 and TRBJ2-1, with 9 bases that match TRBD2. Losses at the gene ends were 0 bases for V and 5 bases for J; bases not matched to a gene: 3. The CDR3 has 15 residues. Germline V CDR1 and CDR2: SGDLS, YYNGEE. CDR3 sequence: CASSVVSGRNNEQFF. CDR3 DNA: TGTGCCAGCAGCGTAGTGAGCGGGAGGAACAATGAGCAGTTCTTC.

This clone has more than one count but fewer than ten. The chain couples TRBV7-8 to TRBJ2-7; 10 nucleotides line up with TRBD2. This CDR3 contains 18 residues. Germline lookup yields CDR1 SGHVS and CDR2 FQNEAQ. Germline trimming cut 1 base from V and 5 bases from J; bases unmatched to any gene: 14. CDR3 nucleotides: TGTGCCAGCAGCTTAGTAGGTAGCGGGAGGCTAGCAGTCGACGAGCAGTACTTC. Protein product: CASSLVGSGRLAVDEQYF.

The gene calls are TRBV19 and TRBJ1-1; D may be TRBD1 (6 bases). Germline-derived CDR1 and CDR2 are LNHDA and SQIVND (reference sequence). V shed 3 bases and J shed 4 bases, with 12 bases lying between them. CDR3 length: 14 residues. The CDR3 is CASSIVRGATEAFF. The CDR3 region has the DNA TGTGCCAGTAGTATTGTACGGGGGGCCACTGAAGCTTTCTTT.

This clone was picked up a small number of times. J is TRBJ1-1 and V is TRBV7-9; D uncertain. V dropped 5 bases and J dropped 1 base, with 11 bases sitting between them. The CDR3 consists of 14 residues. The V gene's germline CDR1 is SEHNR and CDR2 FQNEAQ (reference sequence). The CDR3 coding sequence is TGTGCCAGCAGCCTCAATATGGGGAACACTGAAGCTTTCTTT. Amino acids: CASSLNMGNTEAFF.